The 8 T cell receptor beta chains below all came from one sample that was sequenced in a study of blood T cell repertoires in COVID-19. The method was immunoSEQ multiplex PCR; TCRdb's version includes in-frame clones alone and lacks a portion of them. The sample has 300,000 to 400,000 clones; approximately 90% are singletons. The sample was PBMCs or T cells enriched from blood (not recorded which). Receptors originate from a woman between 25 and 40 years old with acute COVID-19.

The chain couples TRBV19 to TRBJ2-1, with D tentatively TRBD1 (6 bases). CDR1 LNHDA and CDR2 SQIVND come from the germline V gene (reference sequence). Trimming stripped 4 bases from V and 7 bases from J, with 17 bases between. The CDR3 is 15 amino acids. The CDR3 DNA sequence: TGTGCCAGTAGTACAGACCACAGGGTTTGGAATGAGCAGTTCTTC. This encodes CASSTDHRVWNEQFF.

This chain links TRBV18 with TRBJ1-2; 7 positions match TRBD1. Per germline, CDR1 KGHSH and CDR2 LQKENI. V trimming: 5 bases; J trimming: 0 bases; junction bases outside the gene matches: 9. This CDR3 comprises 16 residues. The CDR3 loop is CASSSRDSQANYGYTF. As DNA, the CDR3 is TGTGCCAGCTCATCCCGGGACAGTCAAGCTAACTATGGCTACACCTTC.

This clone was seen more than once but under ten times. The CDR3 coding sequence is TGTGCCAGCAGCGCCACCGGGGGGGGCTATGGCTACACCTTC. Protein sequence: CASSATGGGYGYTF. The chain couples TRBV7-2 to TRBJ1-2, with D perhaps TRBD1 (5 bases). The germline CDR1 and CDR2 sequences are SGHTA and FQGNSA. CDR3 length: 14 residues. Trimming removed 5 bases from V and 4 bases from J, with 14 bases in between.

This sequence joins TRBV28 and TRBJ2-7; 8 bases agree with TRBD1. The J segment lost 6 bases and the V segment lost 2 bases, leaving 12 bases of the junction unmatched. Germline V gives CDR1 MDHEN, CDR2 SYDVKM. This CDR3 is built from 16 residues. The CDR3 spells CASSLEFGTGGGEQYF. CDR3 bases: TGTGCCAGCAGTTTAGAGTTCGGGACAGGTGGAGGCGAGCAGTACTTC.

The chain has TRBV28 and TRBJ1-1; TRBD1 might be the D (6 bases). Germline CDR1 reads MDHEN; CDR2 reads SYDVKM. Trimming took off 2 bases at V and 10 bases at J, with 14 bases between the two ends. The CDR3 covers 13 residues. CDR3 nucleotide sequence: TGTGCCAGCAGTTTACAGGGGCGGATCGGAGCTTTCTTT. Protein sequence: CASSLQGRIGAFF.

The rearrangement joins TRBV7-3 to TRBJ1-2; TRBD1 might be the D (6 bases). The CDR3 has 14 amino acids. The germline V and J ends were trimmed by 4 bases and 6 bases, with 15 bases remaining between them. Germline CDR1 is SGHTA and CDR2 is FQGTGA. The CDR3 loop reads CASSYRGGADGYTF. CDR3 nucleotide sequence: TGTGCCAGCAGCTACCGGGGGGGCGCGGATGGCTACACCTTC.

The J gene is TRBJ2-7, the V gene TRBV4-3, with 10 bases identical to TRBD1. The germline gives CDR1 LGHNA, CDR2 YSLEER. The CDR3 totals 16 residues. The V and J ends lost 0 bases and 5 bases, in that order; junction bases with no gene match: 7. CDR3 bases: TGCGCCAGCAGCCAAGATAGGGGACAGGGGACCGACGAGCAGTACTTC. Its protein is CASSQDRGQGTDEQYF.

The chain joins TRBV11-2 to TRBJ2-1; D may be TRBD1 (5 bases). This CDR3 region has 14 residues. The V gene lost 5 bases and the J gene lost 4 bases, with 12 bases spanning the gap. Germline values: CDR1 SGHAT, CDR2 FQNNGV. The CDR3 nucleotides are TGTGCCAGCAGCCAGGAAGGGGCATACAATGAGCAGTTCTTC. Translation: CASSQEGAYNEQFF.